The 9 T cell receptor beta chains below were found in one sample sequenced in a study of shared clonotypes between healthy human individuals (TCRdb year 2020). The library came from the immunoSEQ multiplex PCR assay. As stored in TCRdb, this immuneACCESS dataset retains in-frame rearrangements with V and J assigned. A fraction of the clones does not appear; measured against another copy, unresolved V genes explain less than half of the discrepancy, and the remainder lacks a known reason. This sample comprises about 960,000 clones, around 80% of them detected only once. The ten most abundant clones make up around 1.4% of the sample. The source material was memory CD4+ T cells sorted from blood. The cell subset or site label, as the study defines it: CD45RA-negative fraction. The receptor set was obtained from a young man in good health.

This clone turned up a few times. The chain carries TRBV2 and TRBJ1-2; D is unclear. This CDR3 is built from 13 residues. V gave up 8 bases and J gave up 2 bases, with 12 bases separating them. Per germline, CDR1 SNHLY and CDR2 FYNNEI. CDR3 in amino acids: CASGRTRNYGYTF. The CDR3 DNA follows: TGTGCCAGCGGGCGGACGCGGAACTATGGCTACACCTTC.

The genes are TRBV19 and TRBJ2-2; D perhaps matches TRBD2 (5 bases). This CDR3 is 15 amino acids long. Germline values: CDR1 LNHDA, CDR2 SQIVND (reference sequence). V lost 7 bases and J 5 bases, leaving 17 bases between the germline ends. The CDR3 loop reads CASTLGFGETGELFF. In DNA form, the CDR3 reads TGTGCCAGTACCTTAGGGTTCGGGGAAACCGGGGAGCTGTTTTTT.

The rearrangement uses TRBV15 and TRBJ2-7, with a weak D call TRBD1 (5 bases). Looked up from germline, CDR1 is LNHNV and CDR2 is YYDKDF (reference sequence). The CDR3 runs to 13 residues. V was cut by 3 bases and J by 0 bases, with 6 bases left in between. This CDR3 is CATSSRGSYEQYF. CDR3 in DNA: TGTGCCACCAGCAGTAGGGGCTCCTACGAGCAGTACTTC.

The chain links TRBV5-1 to TRBJ1-1, with unresolved D. Germline-derived CDR1 and CDR2 are SGHRS and YFSETQ. V was trimmed by 0 bases and J by 6 bases, leaving 9 bases between them. This CDR3 contains 13 residues. The CDR3 spells CASSLGVRAEAFF. In DNA, the CDR3 is TGCGCCAGCAGCTTGGGGGTACGCGCTGAAGCTTTCTTT.

To note about this clone: The identical CDR3 is also encoded by other nucleotide sequences in the sample. V gene TRBV11-2 combines with J gene TRBJ1-5; perhaps TRBD1 as D (6 bases). Germline values: CDR1 SGHAT, CDR2 FQNNGV. With 5 bases removed from V and 6 bases from J, the gap between germline ends came to 11 bases. The CDR3 is 13 residues long. The CDR3 sequence is CASSLEGGQPQHF. The CDR3, as DNA: TGTGCCAGCAGCCTCGAGGGGGGTCAGCCCCAGCATTTT.

The V and J genes are TRBV28 and TRBJ2-3; possibly TRBD2 for D (7 bases). V lost 0 bases and J lost 5, with 12 bases in between. CDR1 MDHEN and CDR2 SYDVKM come from the germline V gene. CDR3 length equals 15 residues. The CDR3 protein is CASSLWGGAKDTQYF. Here the CDR3 DNA reads TGTGCCAGCAGTTTATGGGGGGGGGCCAAAGATACGCAGTATTTT. Looking up the rest from reference TRBV28 and TRBJ2-3 gives the full variable domain: DVKVTQSSRYLVKRTGEKVFLECVQDMDHENMFWYRQDPGLGLRLIYFSYDVKMKEKGDIPEGYSVSREKKERFSLILESASTNQTSMYLCASSLWGGAKDTQYFGPGTRLTVL.

The chain joins TRBV29-1 to TRBJ1-6, with 8 nucleotides matching TRBD1. V trimming: 6 bases; J trimming: 8 bases; junction bases outside the gene matches: 6. The CDR3 consists of 13 residues. Germline V CDR1 and CDR2: SQVTM, ANQGSEA. The CDR3 DNA sequence: TGCAGCGTGCAGGGGGCTCAGGATTCACCCCTCCACTTT. Its protein product is CSVQGAQDSPLHF.

This clone was observed a few times. The chain uses TRBV7-9 and TRBJ1-4; D may be TRBD1 (5 bases). Between the trimmed V and J ends, which lost 3 bases and 7 bases, there was a span of 9 bases. Germline V CDR1 and CDR2: SEHNR, FQNEAQ (reference sequence). This CDR3 contains 13 residues. This CDR3 reads CASSFREIEKLFF. CDR3 sequence (DNA): TGTGCCAGCAGCTTCAGGGAAATTGAAAAACTGTTTTTT.

The gene calls are TRBV9 and TRBJ1-2; 8 nucleotides line up with TRBD1. V trimming: 1 base; J trimming: 8 bases; junction bases outside the gene matches: 4. Germline CDR1 and CDR2: SGDLS and YYNGEE. This CDR3 has 13 residues. CDR3 in amino acids: CASSVQGAVGYTF. CDR3 coding DNA: TGTGCCAGCAGCGTACAGGGGGCGGTAGGCTACACCTTC.